This note documents a single T cell receptor (beta chain) sequence. This specimen belongs to a study of blood T cell repertoires in COVID-19. In the study overall: Collection of acute and convalescent COVID-19 samples took place in the United States, Italy and Spain.

The assay was immunoSEQ multiplex PCR, and TCRdb's table has in-frame clones only and misses some. The table lists under 200,000 clones, roughly 80% of them singletons, with about 14% in the top ten. What was sequenced was peripheral blood. This receptor was identified in a woman aged 70-85 years with COVID-19, enrolled during active disease.

CDR3 amino acids: CASSITSGDTDTQYF. Written as DNA, the CDR3 is TGTGCCAGTAGTATAACTAGCGGCGACACAGATACGCAGTATTTT. The chain joins TRBV19 to TRBJ2-3, with 8 positions matching TRBD2. Germline CDR1 and CDR2: LNHDA and SQIVND (reference sequence). Trimming took 2 bases from V and 2 from J; bases not matched to a gene: 3. The CDR3 loop spans 15 amino acids.